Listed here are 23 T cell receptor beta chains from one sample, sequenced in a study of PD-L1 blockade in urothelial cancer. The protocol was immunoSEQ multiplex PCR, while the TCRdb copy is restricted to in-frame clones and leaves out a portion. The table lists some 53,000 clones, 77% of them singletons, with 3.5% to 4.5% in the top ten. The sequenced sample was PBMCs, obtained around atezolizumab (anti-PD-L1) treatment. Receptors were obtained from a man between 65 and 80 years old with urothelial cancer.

Here the CDR3 DNA reads TGTGCCAGCAGCTCAGAGGTAGGGACTGGACCCTCGAGAAGAAACACCATATATTTT. Protein sequence: CASSSEVGTGPSRRNTIYF. J is TRBJ1-3 and V is TRBV5-4; TRBD1 is a possible D gene (5 bases). Looked up from germline, CDR1 is SGHNT and CDR2 is YYREEE (reference sequence). The germline V and J ends were trimmed by 3 bases and 5 bases, with 27 bases remaining between them. The CDR3 extends over 19 amino acids. The whole variable domain, remainder taken from reference TRBV5-4 and TRBJ1-3, is ETGVTQSPTHLIKTRGQQVTLRCSSQSGHNTVSWYQQALGQGPQFIFQYYREEENGRGNFPPRFSGLQFPNYSSELNVNALELDDSALYLCASSSEVGTGPSRRNTIYFGEGSWLTVV.

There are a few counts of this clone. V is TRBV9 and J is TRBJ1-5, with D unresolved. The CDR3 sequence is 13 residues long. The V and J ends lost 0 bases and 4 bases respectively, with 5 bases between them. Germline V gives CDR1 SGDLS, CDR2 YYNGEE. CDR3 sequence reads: CASSVGRNQPQHF. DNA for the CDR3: TGTGCCAGCAGCGTAGGGCGGAATCAGCCCCAGCATTTT.

Here the CDR3 DNA reads TGCGCCAGCAGCTTGAAGGCGGGAGGCACAGATACGCAGTATTTT. Its translation is CASSLKAGGTDTQYF. The chain recombines TRBV5-1 with TRBJ2-3, with 7 nucleotides matching TRBD2. J gave up 1 base and V 1 base, and 3 bases lay outside the gene matches. Germline lookup yields CDR1 SGHRS and CDR2 YFSETQ. There are 15 residues in the CDR3.

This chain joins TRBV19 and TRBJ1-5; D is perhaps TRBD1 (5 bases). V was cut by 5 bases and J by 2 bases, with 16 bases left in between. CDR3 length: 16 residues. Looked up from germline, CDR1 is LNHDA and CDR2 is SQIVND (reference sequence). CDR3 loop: CASSPPGGWGNQPQHF. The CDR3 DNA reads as TGTGCCAGTAGTCCCCCCGGGGGATGGGGCAATCAGCCCCAGCATTTT.

The CDR3 nucleotides are TGTGCTAGTGGTTTGCATAGCGGGGGGCGGTTGAGCAATCAGCCCCAGCATTTT. Its protein product is CASGLHSGGRLSNQPQHF. The rearrangement uses TRBV12-5 and TRBJ1-5; tentative D call: TRBD1 (6 bases). Germline values: CDR1 LGHNT, CDR2 FRNRAP. V was trimmed by 2 bases and J by 1 base, leaving 18 bases between them. This CDR3 spans 18 amino acids.

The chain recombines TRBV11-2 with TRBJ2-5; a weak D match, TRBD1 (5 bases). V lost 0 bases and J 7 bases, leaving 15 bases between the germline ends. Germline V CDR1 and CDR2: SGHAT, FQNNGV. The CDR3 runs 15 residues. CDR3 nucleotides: TGTGCCAGCAGCTTAGATTCAGGGTCTCTTGGGACCCAGTACTTC. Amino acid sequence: CASSLDSGSLGTQYF.

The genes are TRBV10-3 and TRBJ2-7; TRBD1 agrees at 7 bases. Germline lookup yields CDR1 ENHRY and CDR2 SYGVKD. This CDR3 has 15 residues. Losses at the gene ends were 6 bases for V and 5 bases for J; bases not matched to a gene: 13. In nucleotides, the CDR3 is TGTGCCATCAGAAACCGGGACAGCAGCCTAAACGAGCAGTACTTC. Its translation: CAIRNRDSSLNEQYF.

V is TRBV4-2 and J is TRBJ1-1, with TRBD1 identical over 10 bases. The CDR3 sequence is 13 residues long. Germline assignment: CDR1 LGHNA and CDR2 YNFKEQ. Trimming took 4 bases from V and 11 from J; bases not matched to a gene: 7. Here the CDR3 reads CASSLSPGQGAFF. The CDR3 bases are TGTGCCAGCAGCCTGTCACCGGGACAGGGGGCTTTCTTT.

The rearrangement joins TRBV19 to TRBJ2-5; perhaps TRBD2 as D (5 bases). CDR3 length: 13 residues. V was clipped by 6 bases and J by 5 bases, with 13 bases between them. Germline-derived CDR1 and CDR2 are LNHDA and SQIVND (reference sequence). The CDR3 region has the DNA TGTGCCAGTAGGAATTCGGGCGGGGAGACCCAGTACTTC. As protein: CASRNSGGETQYF.

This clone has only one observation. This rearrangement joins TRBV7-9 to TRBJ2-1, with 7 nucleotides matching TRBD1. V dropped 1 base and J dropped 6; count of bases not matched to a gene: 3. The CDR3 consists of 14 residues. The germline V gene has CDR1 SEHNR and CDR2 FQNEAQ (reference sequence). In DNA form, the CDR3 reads TGTGCCAGCAGCTTAGAGGGGGCAGCCAATGAGCAGTTCTTC. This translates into CASSLEGAANEQFF.

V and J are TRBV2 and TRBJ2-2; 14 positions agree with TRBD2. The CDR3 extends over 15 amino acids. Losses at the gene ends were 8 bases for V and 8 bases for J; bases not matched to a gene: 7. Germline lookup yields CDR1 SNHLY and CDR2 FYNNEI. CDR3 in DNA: TGTGCCAGCGGACTAGCGGGGGGTGGCACGGGGGAGCTGTTTTTT. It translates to CASGLAGGGTGELFF.

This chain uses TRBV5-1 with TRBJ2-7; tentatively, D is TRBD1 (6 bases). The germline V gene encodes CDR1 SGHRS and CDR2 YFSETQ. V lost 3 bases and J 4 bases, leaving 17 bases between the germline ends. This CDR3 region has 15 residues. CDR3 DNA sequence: TGCGCCAGCAGCTCGACTTACCGGGACACTTACGAGCAGTACTTC. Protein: CASSSTYRDTYEQYF.

The CDR3 DNA is TGTGCCTGGCGTGAGTCTTGGCAAGAAGCTTTCTTT. Protein product: CAWRESWQEAFF. The genes are TRBV30 and TRBJ1-1; D is ambiguous. The CDR3 is 12 amino acids. From germline, CDR1 is GTSNPN and CDR2 SVGIG (reference sequence). V dropped 5 bases and J dropped 8 bases, with 15 bases sitting between them.

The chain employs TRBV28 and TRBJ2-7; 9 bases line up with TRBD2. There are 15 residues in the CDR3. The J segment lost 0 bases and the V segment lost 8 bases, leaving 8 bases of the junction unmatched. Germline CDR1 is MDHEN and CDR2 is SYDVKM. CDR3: CASARGGGISYEQYF. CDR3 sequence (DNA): TGTGCCAGCGCGCGGGGGGGCGGGATCTCCTACGAGCAGTACTTC. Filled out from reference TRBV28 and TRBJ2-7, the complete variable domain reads DVKVTQSSRYLVKRTGEKVFLECVQDMDHENMFWYRQDPGLGLRLIYFSYDVKMKEKGDIPEGYSVSREKKERFSLILESASTNQTSMYLCASARGGGISYEQYFGPGTRLTVT.

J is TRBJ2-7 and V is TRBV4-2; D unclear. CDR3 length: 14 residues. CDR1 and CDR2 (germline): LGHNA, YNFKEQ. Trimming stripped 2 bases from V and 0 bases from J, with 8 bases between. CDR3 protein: CASSQPSSSYEQYF. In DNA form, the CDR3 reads TGTGCCAGCAGCCAACCGTCTAGCTCCTACGAGCAGTACTTC.

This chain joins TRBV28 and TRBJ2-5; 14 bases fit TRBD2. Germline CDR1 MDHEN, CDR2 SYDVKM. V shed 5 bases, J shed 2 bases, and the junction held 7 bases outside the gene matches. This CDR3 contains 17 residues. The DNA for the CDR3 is TGTGCCAGCAGTCTCGGGACTAGCGGGAGCGCACAAGAGACCCAGTACTTC. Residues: CASSLGTSGSAQETQYF.

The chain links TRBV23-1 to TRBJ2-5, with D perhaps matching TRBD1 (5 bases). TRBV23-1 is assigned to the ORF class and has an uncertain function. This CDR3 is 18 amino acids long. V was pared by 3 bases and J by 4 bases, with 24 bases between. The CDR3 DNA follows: TGCGCCAGCAGTCAGCGCAAACTTGGCTTTGGGGCACCAGAGACCCAGTACTTC. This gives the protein CASSQRKLGFGAPETQYF.

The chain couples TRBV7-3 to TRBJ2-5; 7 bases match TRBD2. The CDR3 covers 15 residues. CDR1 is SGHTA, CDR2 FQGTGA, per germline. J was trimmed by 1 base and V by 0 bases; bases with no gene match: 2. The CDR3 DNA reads TGTGCCAGCAGCTTAACTAGCGGGCCCCAAGAGACCCAGTACTTC. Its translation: CASSLTSGPQETQYF.

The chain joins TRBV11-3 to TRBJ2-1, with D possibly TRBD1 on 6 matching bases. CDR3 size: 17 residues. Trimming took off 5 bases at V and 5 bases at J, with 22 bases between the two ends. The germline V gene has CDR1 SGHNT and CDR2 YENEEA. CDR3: CASSLKRLDDRNNEQFF. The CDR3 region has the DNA TGTGCCAGCAGCCTTAAACGCCTTGATGACAGGAACAATGAGCAGTTCTTC.

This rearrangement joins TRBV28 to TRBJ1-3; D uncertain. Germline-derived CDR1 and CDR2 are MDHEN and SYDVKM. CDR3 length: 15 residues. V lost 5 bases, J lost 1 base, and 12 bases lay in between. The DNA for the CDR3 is TGTGCCAGCAGTCTGGGCAAATGGTCTGGAAACACCATATATTTT. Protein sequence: CASSLGKWSGNTIYF. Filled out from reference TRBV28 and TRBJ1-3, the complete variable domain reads DVKVTQSSRYLVKRTGEKVFLECVQDMDHENMFWYRQDPGLGLRLIYFSYDVKMKEKGDIPEGYSVSREKKERFSLILESASTNQTSMYLCASSLGKWSGNTIYFGEGSWLTVV.

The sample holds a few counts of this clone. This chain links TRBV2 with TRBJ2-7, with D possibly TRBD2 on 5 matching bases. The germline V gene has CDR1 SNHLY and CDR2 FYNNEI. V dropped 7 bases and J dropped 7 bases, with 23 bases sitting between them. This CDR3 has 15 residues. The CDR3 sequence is CASKELNSYRREQYF. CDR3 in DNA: TGTGCCAGCAAAGAACTTAATTCTTATCGGAGGGAGCAGTACTTC.

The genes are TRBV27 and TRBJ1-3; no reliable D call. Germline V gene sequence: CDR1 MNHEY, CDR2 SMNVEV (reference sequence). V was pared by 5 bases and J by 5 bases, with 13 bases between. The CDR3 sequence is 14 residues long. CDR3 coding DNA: TGTGCCAGCAGTCCGCCCGGTATCAGAAACACCATATATTTT. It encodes CASSPPGIRNTIYF.

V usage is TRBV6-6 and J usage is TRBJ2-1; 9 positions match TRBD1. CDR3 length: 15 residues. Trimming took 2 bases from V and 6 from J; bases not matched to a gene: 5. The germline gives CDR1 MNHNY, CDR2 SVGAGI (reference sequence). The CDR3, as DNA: TGTGCCAGCAGTTACCGACAGGGGGGCCTCAATGAGCAGTTCTTC. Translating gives CASSYRQGGLNEQFF.